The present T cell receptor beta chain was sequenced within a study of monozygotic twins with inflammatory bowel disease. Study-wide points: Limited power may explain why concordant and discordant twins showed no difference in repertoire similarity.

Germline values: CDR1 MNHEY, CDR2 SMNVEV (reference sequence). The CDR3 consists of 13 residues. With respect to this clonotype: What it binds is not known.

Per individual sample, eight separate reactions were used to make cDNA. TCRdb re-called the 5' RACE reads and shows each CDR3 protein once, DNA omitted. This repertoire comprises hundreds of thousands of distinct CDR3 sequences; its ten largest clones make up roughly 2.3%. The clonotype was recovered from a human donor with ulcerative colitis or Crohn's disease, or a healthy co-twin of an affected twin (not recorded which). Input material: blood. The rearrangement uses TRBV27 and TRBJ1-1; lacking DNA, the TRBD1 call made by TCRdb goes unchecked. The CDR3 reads CASRPSQTGEAFF.